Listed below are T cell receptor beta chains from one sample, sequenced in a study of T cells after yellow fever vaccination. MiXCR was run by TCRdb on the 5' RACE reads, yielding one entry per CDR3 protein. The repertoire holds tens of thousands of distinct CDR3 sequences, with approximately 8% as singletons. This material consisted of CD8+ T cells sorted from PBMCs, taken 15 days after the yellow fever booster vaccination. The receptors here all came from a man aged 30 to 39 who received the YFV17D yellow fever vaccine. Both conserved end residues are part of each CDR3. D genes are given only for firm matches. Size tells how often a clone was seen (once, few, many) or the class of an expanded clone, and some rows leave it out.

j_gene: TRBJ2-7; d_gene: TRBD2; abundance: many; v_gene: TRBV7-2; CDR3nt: TGTGCCAGCAGCTTAGCGGGACTAGCGGGAGTTGGTTCCTACGAGCAGTACTTC; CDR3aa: CASSLAGLAGVGSYEQYF
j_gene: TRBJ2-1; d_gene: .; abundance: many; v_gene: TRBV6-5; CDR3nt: TGTGCCAGCAGTTACATCCAGGCCGACTACAATGAGCAGTTCTTC; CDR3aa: CASSYIQADYNEQFF
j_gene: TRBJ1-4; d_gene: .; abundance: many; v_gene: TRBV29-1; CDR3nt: TGCAGCGTTGAGGTGGCGGGTGAAAAACTGTTTTTT; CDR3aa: CSVEVAGEKLFF
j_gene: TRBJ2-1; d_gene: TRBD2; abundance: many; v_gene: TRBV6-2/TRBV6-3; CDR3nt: TGTGCCAGCAGATCAGCGGGAGGGTCTCCCCGGGAGTTCTTC; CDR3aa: CASRSAGGSPREFF
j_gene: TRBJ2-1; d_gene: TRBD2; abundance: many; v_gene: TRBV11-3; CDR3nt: TGTGCCAGCAGCGAAAAGCGGGGAAGCTCCTACAATGAGCAGTTCTTC; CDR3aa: CASSEKRGSSYNEQFF
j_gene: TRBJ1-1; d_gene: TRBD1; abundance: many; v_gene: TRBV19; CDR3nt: TGTGCCAGTGAAGGGACAGGGATGAACACTGAAGCTTTCTTT; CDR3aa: CASEGTGMNTEAFF
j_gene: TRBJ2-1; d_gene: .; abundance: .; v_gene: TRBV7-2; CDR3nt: TGTGCCAGCACCAAGCCCGATGAGAGCTCCTACAATGAGCAGTTCTTC; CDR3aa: CASTKPDESSYNEQFF
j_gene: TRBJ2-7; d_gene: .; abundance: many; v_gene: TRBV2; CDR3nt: TGTGCCAGCAGTGATGGACAGACCTACGAGCAGTACTTC; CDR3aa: CASSDGQTYEQYF
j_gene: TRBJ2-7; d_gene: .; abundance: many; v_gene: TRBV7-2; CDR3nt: TGTGCCAGCAGCTTATTCGTCTCGTACGAGCAGTACTTC; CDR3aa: CASSLFVSYEQYF
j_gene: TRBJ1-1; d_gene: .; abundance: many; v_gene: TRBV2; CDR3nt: TGTGCCAGCAGTGCCGGACACACTGAAGCTTTCTTT; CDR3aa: CASSAGHTEAFF
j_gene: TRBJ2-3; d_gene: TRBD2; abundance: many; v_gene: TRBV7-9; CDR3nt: TGTGCCAGCTCGGGAGGAGGAACAGATACGCAGTATTTT; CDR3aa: CASSGGGTDTQYF
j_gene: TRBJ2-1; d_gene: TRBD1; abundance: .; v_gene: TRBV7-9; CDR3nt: TGTGCCAGCACCTTAGGGACAGGGAAGTTCTTC; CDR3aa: CASTLGTGKFF
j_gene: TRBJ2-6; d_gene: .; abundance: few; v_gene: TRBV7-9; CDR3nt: TGTGCCAGCGAGTCGGGGTCTGGGGCCAACGTCCTGACTTTC; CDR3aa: CASESGSGANVLTF
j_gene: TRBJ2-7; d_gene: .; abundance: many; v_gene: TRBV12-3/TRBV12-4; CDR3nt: TGTGCCAGCAGTTTCGCGGGCCCCACCTACGAGCAGTACTTC; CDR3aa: CASSFAGPTYEQYF
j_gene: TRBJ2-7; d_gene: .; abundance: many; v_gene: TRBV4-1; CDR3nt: TGCGCCAGCAGCCAGAGGGGGGGGTTCTACGAGCAGTACTTC; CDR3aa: CASSQRGGFYEQYF
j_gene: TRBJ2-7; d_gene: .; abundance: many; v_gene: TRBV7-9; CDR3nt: TGTGCCAGCAGTCACACCGGGACACCCTTCGACGAGCAGTACTTC; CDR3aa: CASSHTGTPFDEQYF
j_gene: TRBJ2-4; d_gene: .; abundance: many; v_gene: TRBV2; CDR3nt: TGTGCCAGCAGTGAAGGTGGTGCCAAAAACATTCAGTACTTC; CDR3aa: CASSEGGAKNIQYF
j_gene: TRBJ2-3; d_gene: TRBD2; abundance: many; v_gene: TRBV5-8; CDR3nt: TGTGCCAGCAGCTTGGCTAGCGGGAGGGCCAGCACAGATACGCAGTATTTT; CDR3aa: CASSLASGRASTDTQYF
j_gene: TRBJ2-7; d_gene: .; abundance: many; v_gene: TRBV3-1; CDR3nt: TGTGCCAGCAGCCAACAACTAGCCAGGAGCTCCTACGAGCAGTACTTC; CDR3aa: CASSQQLARSSYEQYF
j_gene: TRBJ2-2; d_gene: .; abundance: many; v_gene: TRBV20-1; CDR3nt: TGCAGTGTAGCAGATACGAACACCGGGGAGCTGTTTTTT; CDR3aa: CSVADTNTGELFF
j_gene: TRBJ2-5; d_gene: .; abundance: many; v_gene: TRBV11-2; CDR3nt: TGTGCCAGCAGCATTGGGACCCTACGCCAAGAGACCCAGTACTTC; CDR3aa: CASSIGTLRQETQYF
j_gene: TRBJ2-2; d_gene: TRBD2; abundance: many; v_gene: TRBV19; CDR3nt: TGTGCCAGTAGTATTATCGCGGGAGTATCCGGGGAGCTGTTTTTT; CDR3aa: CASSIIAGVSGELFF
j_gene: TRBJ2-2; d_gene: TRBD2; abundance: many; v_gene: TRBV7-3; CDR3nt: TGTGCCAGCAGCTACAATCCGCGGGAGGGTGCCGGGGAGCTGTTTTTT; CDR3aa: CASSYNPREGAGELFF
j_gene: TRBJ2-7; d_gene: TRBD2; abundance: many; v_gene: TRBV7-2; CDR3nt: TGTGCCAGCAGCTTAGATCCGGGGGGCTCCTACGAGCAGTACTTC; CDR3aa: CASSLDPGGSYEQYF
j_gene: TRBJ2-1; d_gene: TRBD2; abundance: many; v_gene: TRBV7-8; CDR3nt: TGTGCCAGCAGCTCGCCACTGACTAGCGATCCCTACAATGAGCAGTTCTTC; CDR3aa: CASSSPLTSDPYNEQFF
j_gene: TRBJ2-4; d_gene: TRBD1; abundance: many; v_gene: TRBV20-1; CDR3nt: TGCAGTGCTCCAATTGACAGGGATCTAGCCAAAAACATTCAGTACTTC; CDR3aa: CSAPIDRDLAKNIQYF
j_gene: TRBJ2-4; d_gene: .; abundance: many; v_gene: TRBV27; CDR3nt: TGTGCCAGCAGCTCCGAGGGTCCCCCGGAGGGGTACTTC; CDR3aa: CASSSEGPPEGYF
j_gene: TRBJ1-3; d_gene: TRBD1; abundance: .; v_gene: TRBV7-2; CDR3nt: TGTGCCAGCAGCTTTTGGGACAGTTCTGGAAACACCATATATTTT; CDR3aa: CASSFWDSSGNTIYF
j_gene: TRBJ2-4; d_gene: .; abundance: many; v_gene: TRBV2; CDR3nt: TGTGCCAGCAGTGCAGGACCTGTCAACGCCAAAAACATTCAGTACTTC; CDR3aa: CASSAGPVNAKNIQYF
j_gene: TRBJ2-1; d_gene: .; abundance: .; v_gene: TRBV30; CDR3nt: TGTGCCTGGACAGGGCTTACCTACAATGAGCAGTTCTTC; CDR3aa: CAWTGLTYNEQFF
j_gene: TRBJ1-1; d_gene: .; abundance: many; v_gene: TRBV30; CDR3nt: TGTGCCGGGGTCTTCTTGAACACTGAAGCTTTCTTT; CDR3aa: CAGVFLNTEAFF
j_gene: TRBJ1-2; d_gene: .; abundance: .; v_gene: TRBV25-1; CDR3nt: TGTGCCAGCAGTGAATATAATCCGGGCCTCTATGGCTACACCTTC; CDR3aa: CASSEYNPGLYGYTF
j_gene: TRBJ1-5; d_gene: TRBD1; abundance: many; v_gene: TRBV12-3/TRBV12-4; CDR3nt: TGTGCCAGCAGCACACCCGGACAGGTCCCTCAGCCCCAGCATTTT; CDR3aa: CASSTPGQVPQPQHF
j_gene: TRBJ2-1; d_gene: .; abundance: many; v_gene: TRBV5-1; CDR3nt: TGCGCCAGCAGCTTGGTTAAAGTTAAATTTGGGGATGAGCAGTTCTTC; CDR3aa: CASSLVKVKFGDEQFF
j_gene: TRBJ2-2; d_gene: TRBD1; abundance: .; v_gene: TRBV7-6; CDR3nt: TGTGCCAGCAGCTTAGGGCCAGGGGGTCCGAACACCGGGGAGCTGTTTTTT; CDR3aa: CASSLGPGGPNTGELFF
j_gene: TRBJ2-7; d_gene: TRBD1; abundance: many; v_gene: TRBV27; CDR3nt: TGTGCCAGCAGACCCGGGACAGGGGGCCACGAGCAGTACTTC; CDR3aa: CASRPGTGGHEQYF
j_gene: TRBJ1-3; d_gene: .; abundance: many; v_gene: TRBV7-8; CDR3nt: TGTGCCAGCAGCTCCACAGGGTCGGGGCCTACAGAAGGCGGAAACACCATATATTTT; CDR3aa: CASSSTGSGPTEGGNTIYF
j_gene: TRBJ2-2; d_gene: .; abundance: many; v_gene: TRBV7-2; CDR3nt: TGTGCCAGCAGCCCCCTGGGCACCGGGGAGCTGTTTTTT; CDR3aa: CASSPLGTGELFF
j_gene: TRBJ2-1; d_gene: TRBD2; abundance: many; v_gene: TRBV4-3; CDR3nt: TGCGCCAGCAGCCAAGACCTCCTAGCGGGTGACAATGAGCAGTTCTTC; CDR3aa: CASSQDLLAGDNEQFF
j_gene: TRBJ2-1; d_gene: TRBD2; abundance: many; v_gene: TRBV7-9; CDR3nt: TGTGCCAGCAGCTGGGGACTAGAAAACAATGAGCAGTTCTTC; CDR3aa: CASSWGLENNEQFF
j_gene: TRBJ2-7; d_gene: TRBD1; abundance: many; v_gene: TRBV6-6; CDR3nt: TGTGCCAGCAGTTACACAGGGGTAGAGCAGTACTTC; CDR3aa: CASSYTGVEQYF
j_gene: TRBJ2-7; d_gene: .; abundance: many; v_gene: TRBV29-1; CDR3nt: TGCAGCGTTGAACGGGGGAGTGGCGAGCAGTACTTC; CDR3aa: CSVERGSGEQYF
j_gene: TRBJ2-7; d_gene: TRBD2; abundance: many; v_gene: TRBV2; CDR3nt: TGTGCCAGCAGTGAAGCGCTCCAGGAGGGAGGGTACGAGCAGTACTTC; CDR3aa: CASSEALQEGGYEQYF
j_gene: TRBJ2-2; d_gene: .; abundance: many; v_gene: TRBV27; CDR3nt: TGTGCCAGCAGTTTATCAGGGCCCACCGGGGAGCTGTTTTTT; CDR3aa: CASSLSGPTGELFF
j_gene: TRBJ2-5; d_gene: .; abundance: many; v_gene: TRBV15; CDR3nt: TGTGCCACCAGCAGAGCGGACTTTGAAGAGACCCAGTACTTC; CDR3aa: CATSRADFEETQYF
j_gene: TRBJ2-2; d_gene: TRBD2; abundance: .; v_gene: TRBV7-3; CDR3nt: TGTGCCAGCAGCTCAACGGGGGGGACTAGCGGGAGCGGCACCGGGGAGCTGTTTTTT; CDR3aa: CASSSTGGTSGSGTGELFF
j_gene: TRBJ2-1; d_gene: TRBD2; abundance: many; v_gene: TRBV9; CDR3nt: TGTGCCAGCAGCCAAGGACTAGCGGGAGTCTATGAGCAGTTCTTC; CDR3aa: CASSQGLAGVYEQFF